These T cell receptor beta chains were read from a single sample in a study of vaccination and CD4 T cells after COVID-19. TCRdb fed the PCR reads into MiXCR, producing one record per CDR3 protein. The sample has 11,000 or so distinct CDR3 sequences; 40% to 45% are singletons. These receptors have no known antigen. Material: cultured CD4+ T cells from blood. These receptors came from a human donor with COVID-19. The CDR3 runs from the conserved cysteine through the conserved F or W. A D gene is named only where the DNA matches it firmly. Only some rows state a clone size, as once, few, many or a class for expanded clones.

TRBD1	TRBV11-2	16	TRBJ2-3	-	CASSLGGGAPTDTQYF	TGTGCCAGCAGCTTAGGAGGGGGCGCCCCCACAGATACGCAGTATTTT
TRBD2	TRBV7-2	16	TRBJ2-5	-	CASSLGGAAYQETQYF	TGTGCCAGCAGCTTGGGAGGGGCGGCTTACCAAGAGACCCAGTACTTC
-	TRBV6-4	15	TRBJ1-6	-	CASSDSGQLNSPLHF	TGTGCCAGCAGTGACTCCGGACAGCTTAATTCACCCCTCCACTTT
-	TRBV20-1	15	TRBJ2-2	-	CSATPGRSNTGELFF	TGCAGTGCTACACCCGGCAGATCGAACACCGGGGAGCTGTTTTTT
-	TRBV18	15	TRBJ2-5	-	CASSPRSGTQETQYF	TGTGCCAGCTCACCACGTTCAGGGACCCAAGAGACCCAGTACTTC
-	TRBV20-1	12	TRBJ2-5	few	CSAPRGQETQYF	TGCAGTGCGCCTCGGGGGCAAGAGACCCAGTACTTC
TRBD2	TRBV20-1	14	TRBJ2-5	-	CSASPSGPQETQYF	TGCAGTGCTAGCCCTAGCGGGCCCCAAGAGACCCAGTACTTC
-	TRBV7-2	13	TRBJ1-5	few	CASSFKADQPQHF	TGTGCCAGCAGCTTTAAAGCGGACCAGCCCCAGCATTTT
TRBD1	TRBV20-1	13	TRBJ1-3	few	CSAYRTGNGPLYF	TGCAGTGCTTATCGGACAGGAAACGGTCCTCTATATTTT
TRBD2	TRBV7-2	13	TRBJ2-1	-	CASSLGTSVEQFF	TGTGCCAGCAGCTTAGGGACTAGCGTTGAGCAGTTCTTC
-	TRBV4-3	14	TRBJ2-4	-	CASSPETHKNIQYF	TGCGCCAGCAGTCCCGAAACCCACAAAAACATTCAGTACTTC
-	TRBV27	14	TRBJ2-2	-	CASKHREPTGELFF	TGTGCCAGCAAACACAGGGAGCCCACCGGGGAGCTGTTTTTT
-	TRBV5-1	13	TRBJ1-2	-	CASSLEGDHGYTF	TGCGCCAGCAGCTTGGAGGGGGACCATGGCTACACCTTC
-	TRBV4-1	14	TRBJ2-1	-	CASSKTGSYNEQFF	TGCGCCAGCAGTAAGACAGGCTCCTACAATGAGCAGTTCTTC
-	TRBV27	14	TRBJ2-2	few	CASRERGRTGELFF	TGTGCCAGCCGGGAACGTGGTCGCACCGGGGAGCTGTTTTTT
-	TRBV7-9	16	TRBJ1-2	-	CASSAPGRVGIYGYTF	TGTGCCAGCAGCGCCCCAGGGAGGGTTGGAATCTATGGCTACACCTTC
TRBD1	TRBV27	17	TRBJ1-5	few	CASSSGQAGVLNQPQHF	TGTGCCAGCAGTTCTGGACAGGCGGGCGTGCTCAATCAGCCCCAGCATTTT
-	TRBV20-1	11	TRBJ1-1	few	CSAREVYVAFF	TGCAGTGCTAGGGAGGTGTATGTAGCTTTCTTT
TRBD1	TRBV5-5	15	TRBJ1-5	-	CASSPGTGAGQPQHF	TGTGCCAGCAGCCCCGGGACAGGGGCTGGGCAGCCCCAGCATTTT
-	TRBV11-2	15	TRBJ1-1	-	CASSLGRALDTEAFF	TGTGCCAGCAGCTTGGGTCGGGCCCTGGACACTGAAGCTTTCTTT
TRBD1	TRBV2	14	TRBJ2-2	-	CASSRTGNTGELFF	TGTGCCAGCAGTAGGACAGGGAACACCGGGGAGCTGTTTTTT
-	TRBV6-5	13	TRBJ1-6	once	CASSYRGGSPLHF	TGTGCCAGCAGTTACAGGGGAGGTTCACCCCTCCACTTT
-	TRBV30	11	TRBJ2-3	-	CAWSEQDTQYF	TGTGCCTGGAGCGAACAGGATACGCAGTATTTT
-	TRBV6-1	13	TRBJ2-5	-	CASSTGRAETQYF	TGTGCCAGCAGCACGGGACGGGCAGAGACCCAGTACTTC
-	TRBV2	14	TRBJ1-2	once	CASTFGRVVYGYTF	TGTGCCAGCACTTTTGGCAGGGTCGTCTATGGCTACACCTTC
-	TRBV20-1	16	TRBJ2-5	large	CSASRVGGFSGETQYF	TGCAGTGCCAGTCGTGTCGGGGGCTTTTCGGGAGAGACCCAGTACTTC
TRBD2	TRBV19	16	TRBJ2-3	-	CASSIDHRGGAGTQYF	TGTGCCAGTAGTATAGATCATCGCGGGGGGGCCGGAACGCAGTATTTT
-	TRBV20-1	13	TRBJ2-1	-	CSASRGGYNEQFF	TGCAGTGCATCTAGGGGGGGCTACAATGAGCAGTTCTTC
-	TRBV5-6	15	TRBJ2-5	-	CASSSWGGTQETQYF	TGTGCCAGCAGCTCTTGGGGCGGGACCCAAGAGACCCAGTACTTC
-	TRBV20-1	15	TRBJ1-6	few	CSARDLTGVNSPLHF	TGCAGTGCTAGAGATCTCACCGGGGTTAATTCACCCCTCCACTTT
TRBD2	TRBV20-1	15	TRBJ2-1	-	CSASPGGGAYNEQFF	TGCAGTGCAAGTCCGGGCGGGGGGGCCTACAATGAGCAGTTCTTC
-	TRBV7-2	15	TRBJ1-3	-	CASGARTHSGNTIYF	TGTGCCAGCGGCGCAAGGACACACTCTGGAAACACCATATATTTT
-	TRBV2	15	TRBJ2-2	-	CASREGGVNTGELFF	TGTGCCAGCAGAGAGGGGGGGGTGAACACCGGGGAGCTGTTTTTT
-	TRBV12-3/TRBV12-4	14	TRBJ2-3	once	CASSFGTSTDTQYF	TGTGCCAGCAGTTTCGGGACTAGCACAGATACGCAGTATTTT
-	TRBV19	16	TRBJ2-6	-	CASSIAGGDGANVLTF	TGTGCCAGTAGTATTGCCGGGGGCGACGGGGCCAACGTCCTGACTTTC
-	TRBV28	14	TRBJ1-6	few	CASRWIGGNSPLHF	TGTGCCAGCAGATGGATAGGGGGGAATTCACCCCTCCACTTT
-	TRBV24-1	14	TRBJ1-2	few	CATSDSLQVVSYTF	TGTGCCACCAGTGATTCCCTGCAGGTGGTGAGCTACACCTTC
-	TRBV30	14	TRBJ2-5	-	CAWILKGGLKTQYF	TGTGCCTGGATTCTCAAGGGCGGTTTGAAGACCCAGTACTTC
-	TRBV24-1	16	TRBJ1-5	-	CATSEAGVGDNQPQHF	TGTGCCACCAGTGAGGCAGGCGTGGGAGACAATCAGCCCCAGCATTTT
-	TRBV7-9	14	TRBJ1-3	-	CASSPGLSGNTIYF	TGTGCCAGCAGCCCGGGACTCTCTGGAAACACCATATATTTT
TRBD2	TRBV6-1	15	TRBJ2-3	few	CASSTTSGGTDTQYF	TGTGCCAGCAGCACCACTAGCGGGGGAACAGATACGCAGTATTTT
-	TRBV25-1	12	TRBJ1-1	-	CASRTGRTEAFF	TGTGCCAGCAGAACAGGGAGGACTGAAGCTTTCTTT
TRBD1	TRBV25-1	13	TRBJ2-7	few	CASRGQGAYEQYF	TGTGCCAGCAGGGGACAGGGGGCCTACGAGCAGTACTTC
-	TRBV5-1	14	TRBJ1-5	-	CASSVEGGNQPQHF	TGCGCCAGCAGCGTCGAGGGGGGCAATCAGCCCCAGCATTTT
-	TRBV6-5	12	TRBJ2-5	-	CASSFSSVTQYF	TGTGCCAGCAGTTTTTCTAGCGTGACCCAGTACTTC
TRBD1	TRBV7-2	15	TRBJ2-7	few	CASSTGQVSSYEQYF	TGTGCCAGCAGCACGGGACAGGTTAGCTCCTACGAGCAGTACTTC
-	TRBV7-3	13	TRBJ1-1	large	CASSVTHTTEAFF	TGTGCCAGCAGCGTGACCCACACCACTGAAGCTTTCTTT
TRBD1	TRBV18	15	TRBJ1-1	few	CASSPTGGKNTEAFF	TGTGCCAGCTCACCGACAGGGGGCAAGAACACTGAAGCTTTCTTT
TRBD1	TRBV11-1	16	TRBJ2-5	-	CASSLGNPGGQETQYF	TGCGCCAGCAGCCTGGGGAACCCAGGGGGTCAAGAGACCCAGTACTTC
-	TRBV12-3/TRBV12-4	20	TRBJ1-5	few	CASSRDLDWEVQHSNQPQHF	TGTGCCAGCAGTAGGGATCTGGACTGGGAGGTTCAGCATAGCAATCAGCCCCAGCATTTT
-	TRBV20-1	17	TRBJ1-5	-	CSARDRTGSVSNQPQHF	TGCAGTGCTAGAGATCGGACGGGGAGCGTGAGCAATCAGCCCCAGCATTTT
-	TRBV27	13	TRBJ1-1	few	CASSDAGHTEAFF	TGTGCCAGCAGTGACGCCGGGCACACTGAAGCTTTCTTT
TRBD2	TRBV10-3	18	TRBJ2-7	-	CATTLGLAGGPVSHEQYF	TGTGCCACTACCCTCGGACTAGCGGGGGGGCCGGTCTCCCACGAGCAGTACTTC
-	TRBV24-1	14	TRBJ2-5	-	CATSDPTSAKTQYF	TGTGCCACCAGTGATCCGACTAGTGCGAAGACCCAGTACTTC
-	TRBV7-8	14	TRBJ2-2	-	CATRQESNTGELFF	TGTGCCACACGACAGGAGAGTAACACCGGGGAGCTGTTTTTT